This is a list of T cell receptor beta chains from one sample in a study of cytomegalovirus exposure and HLA in healthy donors. Repertoires were generated with immunoSEQ multiplex PCR, while TCRdb's copy carries only in-frame clones and drops some. The sample has fewer than 150,000 clones; around 82% are singletons. The specimen sequenced was PBMCs. Receptors originate from a man in his forties or fifties in good health and CMV-seronegative. CDR3s include the opening cysteine and the closing phenylalanine or tryptophan. D genes are given only for firm matches. The size field is filled for only some rows; it gives once, few, many or a size class.

d_gene,v_gene,j_gene,abundance,CDR3aa,CDR3nt
NA,TRBV7-6,TRBJ1-6,NA,CASSLDSDGTNSPLHF,TGTGCCAGCAGCCTAGACAGTGATGGTACGAATTCACCCCTCCACTTT
NA,TRBV19,TRBJ1-5,NA,CASCLGQRSNQPQHF,TGTGCCAGTTGCCTGGGGCAGAGAAGCAATCAGCCCCAGCATTTT
TRBD2,TRBV6-6,TRBJ2-5,NA,CASSGLAGGAETQYF,TGTGCCAGCAGCGGACTAGCGGGAGGTGCTGAGACCCAGTACTTC
NA,TRBV4-1,TRBJ2-1,NA,CASSQENREYNEQFF,TGCGCCAGCAGCCAAGAAAACAGGGAGTACAATGAGCAGTTCTTC
NA,TRBV5-1,TRBJ2-1,NA,CASSLVTLATQFF,TGCGCCAGCAGCTTGGTAACCCTAGCCACGCAGTTCTTC
NA,TRBV12-5,TRBJ2-7,NA,CASQGSSYEQYF,TGTGCTAGTCAAGGGAGCTCCTACGAGCAGTACTTC
NA,TRBV19,TRBJ2-3,once,CASNTGLSTDTQYF,TGTGCCAGTAATACAGGGCTAAGCACAGATACGCAGTATTTT
TRBD1,TRBV5-1,TRBJ1-2,NA,CASSLETGAGYGYTF,TGCGCCAGCAGCTTGGAAACAGGGGCGGGATATGGCTACACCTTC
TRBD1,TRBV10-3,TRBJ1-2,NA,CAIKARGTYGYTF,TGTGCCATCAAAGCCAGGGGGACGTATGGCTACACCTTC
NA,TRBV6-6,TRBJ1-5,NA,CASRDTGISQPQHF,TGTGCCAGCAGAGATACAGGGATCTCTCAGCCCCAGCATTTT
TRBD2,TRBV5-4,TRBJ2-7,NA,CASSLGLAGNYEQYF,TGTGCCAGCAGTTTGGGACTAGCGGGAAACTACGAGCAGTACTTC
NA,TRBV6-1,TRBJ1-2,NA,CASSDPSFKQGSYTF,TGTGCCAGCAGTGACCCCTCCTTCAAACAGGGAAGCTACACCTTC
NA,TRBV11-2,TRBJ2-5,NA,CASSLSRQPQETQYF,TGTGCCAGCAGCTTATCCCGACAGCCTCAAGAGACCCAGTACTTC
NA,TRBV5-1,TRBJ2-7,NA,CASSFRTDAYEQYF,TGCGCCAGCAGCTTCCGGACAGATGCCTACGAGCAGTACTTC
TRBD1,TRBV29-1,TRBJ1-5,NA,CSVRTGLQPQHF,TGCAGCGTAAGGACAGGGCTCCAGCCCCAGCATTTT
TRBD2,TRBV7-9,TRBJ2-5,NA,CASSLGAGEWAETQYF,TGTGCCAGCAGCTTAGGTGCGGGGGAATGGGCCGAGACCCAGTACTTC
TRBD1,TRBV28,TRBJ2-2,NA,CASSSPQGDRTIRNTGELFF,TGTGCCAGCAGTTCCCCCCAAGGGGACAGGACTATCCGGAACACCGGGGAGCTGTTTTTT
NA,TRBV5-1,TRBJ2-3,NA,CASSAGRHADTQYF,TGCGCCAGCAGCGCGGGGAGGCACGCTGATACGCAGTATTTT
NA,TRBV29-1,TRBJ2-5,NA,CSVGVSSGGETQYF,TGCAGCGTTGGAGTTAGTAGCGGAGGTGAGACCCAGTACTTC
TRBD1,TRBV5-4,TRBJ2-7,few,CASSLGQGSNEQYF,TGTGCCAGCAGCTTGGGACAGGGTTCAAACGAGCAGTACTTC
TRBD1,TRBV10-2,TRBJ2-7,NA,CASSAGQGSYEQYF,TGCGCCAGCAGTGCGGGACAGGGCTCCTACGAGCAGTACTTC
NA,TRBV6-6,TRBJ2-1,once,CASSYSFGNEQFF,TGTGCCAGCAGTTACTCGTTCGGGAATGAGCAGTTCTTC
TRBD1,TRBV7-8,TRBJ2-7,NA,CASSTRTGYEQYF,TGCGCCAGCAGCACCCGGACAGGTTACGAGCAGTACTTC
NA,TRBV10-1,TRBJ2-2,NA,CASSDVWTQNTGELFF,TGCGCCAGCAGTGATGTGTGGACACAGAACACCGGGGAGCTGTTTTTT
NA,TRBV10-3,TRBJ1-1,NA,CAISESPGETEAFF,TGTGCCATCAGTGAGTCTCCAGGGGAGACTGAGGCTTTCTTT
NA,TRBV9,TRBJ1-2,NA,CASSGGSPTNYGYTF,TGTGCCAGCAGCGGCGGCAGCCCTACTAACTATGGCTACACCTTC
TRBD1,TRBV28,TRBJ1-4,NA,CASSWDRVSEKLFF,TGTGCCAGCAGTTGGGACAGGGTGAGCGAAAAACTGTTTTTT
NA,TRBV7-8,TRBJ1-4,NA,CASRPTATNEKLFF,TGTGCCAGCAGACCGACAGCAACTAATGAAAAACTGTTTTTT
NA,TRBV5-1,TRBJ1-3,NA,CASSSGLTGNTIYF,TGCGCCAGCAGCTCAGGACTCACAGGAAACACCATATATTTT